These T cell receptor beta chains were read from a single sample in a study of human T cells and chemical hapten exposure. MiXCR, applied by TCRdb to the RACE reads, yields one record per CDR3 protein. Among about 50,000 distinct CDR3 sequences listed, just under 10% were seen once. Sequencing was performed on whole blood, taken in connection with sensitization to the hapten diphenylcyclopropenone (DPC). Receptors were obtained from a woman aged 50 to 60 with alopecia areata. Some clones in this sample may be carry-over from other donors' samples. The CDR3 runs from the conserved cysteine through the conserved F or W. A D gene is named only where the DNA matches it firmly. Size tells how often a clone was seen (once, few, many) or the class of an expanded clone, and some rows leave it out.

>TRBV20-1|TRBJ2-3|many|.
CSARGRRGPADTQYF
TGCAGTGCTAGGGGACGGCGGGGGCCCGCAGATACGCAGTATTTT
>TRBV4-2|TRBJ1-4|many|.
CASSQGLLGGKLFF
TGTGCCAGCAGCCAAGGTCTCTTGGGCGGAAAACTGTTTTTT
>TRBV18|TRBJ1-1|many|.
CASTLGEGTNTEAFF
TGTGCCAGCACGTTAGGTGAGGGAACAAACACTGAAGCTTTCTTT
>TRBV5-6|TRBJ1-1|many|.
CASSLTGKGTEAFF
TGTGCCAGCAGCTTGACGGGGAAGGGTACTGAAGCTTTCTTT
>TRBV12-3/TRBV12-4|TRBJ2-3|few|.
CASSRTTGSTDTQYF
TGTGCCAGCAGTAGGACCACAGGGAGCACAGATACGCAGTATTTT
>TRBV28|TRBJ1-6|.|.
CASSLFRPQGSPLHF
TGTGCCAGCAGTTTATTTCGTCCCCAAGGGTCACCCCTCCACTTT
>TRBV9|TRBJ2-7|.|TRBD2
CASSVLGLAGPYEQYF
TGTGCCAGCAGCGTGTTGGGACTAGCGGGGCCCTACGAGCAGTACTTC
>TRBV7-2|TRBJ2-5|many|.
CASSYGGGGETQYF
TGTGCCAGCAGCTATGGGGGAGGAGGAGAGACCCAGTACTTC
>TRBV19|TRBJ2-7|many|TRBD1
CASTGTGPPYEQYF
TGTGCCAGTACTGGGACAGGGCCCCCCTACGAGCAGTACTTC
>TRBV5-1|TRBJ2-3|many|TRBD2
CASSLGSGVSTDTQYF
TGCGCCAGCAGCTTGGGTAGCGGGGTTAGCACAGATACGCAGTATTTT
>TRBV6-6|TRBJ2-7|few|.
CASSYLLSYEQYF
TGTGCCAGCAGTTACCTCCTCTCCTACGAGCAGTACTTC
>TRBV12-3/TRBV12-4|TRBJ1-4|.|.
CASSPTGASPEEEKLFF
TGTGCCAGCAGTCCCACTGGGGCCAGCCCAGAAGAAGAAAAACTGTTTTTT
>TRBV6-5|TRBJ2-7|few|TRBD1
CASSYSPGTAYYEQYF
TGTGCCAGCAGTTATTCTCCCGGGACAGCCTACTACGAGCAGTACTTC
>TRBV18|TRBJ2-2|many|.
CASSSGLSNTGELFF
TGTGCCAGCTCATCGGGACTGTCGAACACCGGGGAGCTGTTTTTT
>TRBV20-1|TRBJ2-3|.|TRBD2
CSARDRQRDYTDTQYF
TGCAGTGCTAGAGACCGTCAAAGGGACTACACAGATACGCAGTATTTT